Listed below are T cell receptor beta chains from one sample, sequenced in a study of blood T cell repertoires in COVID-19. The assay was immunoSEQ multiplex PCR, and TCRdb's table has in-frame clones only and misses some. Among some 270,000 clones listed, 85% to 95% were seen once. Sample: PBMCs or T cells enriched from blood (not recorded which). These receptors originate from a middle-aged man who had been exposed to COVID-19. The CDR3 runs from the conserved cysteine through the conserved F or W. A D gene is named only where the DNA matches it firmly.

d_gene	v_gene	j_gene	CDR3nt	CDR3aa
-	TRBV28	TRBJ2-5	TGTGCCAGCAGCTTAGAACTAGAATCGCCGGAGACCCAGTACTTC	CASSLELESPETQYF
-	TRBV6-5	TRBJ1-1	TGTGCCAGCAGTTACTCGACGGGAAAAACTGAAGCTTTCTTT	CASSYSTGKTEAFF
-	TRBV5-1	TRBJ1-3	TGCGCCAGCAGCTCTCGGACGGGATTCTCTGGAAACACCATATATTTT	CASSSRTGFSGNTIYF
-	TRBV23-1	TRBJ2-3	TGCGCCAGCAGTCAACCCGGACAGACAACAGATACGCAGTATTTT	CASSQPGQTTDTQYF
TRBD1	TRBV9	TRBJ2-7	TGTGCCAGCAGCGTCTCGACAGGGGCCTCCTACGAGCAGTACTTC	CASSVSTGASYEQYF
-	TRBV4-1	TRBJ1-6	TGCGCCAGCAGCCTCCGGGGTACGAATTCACCCCTCCACTTT	CASSLRGTNSPLHF
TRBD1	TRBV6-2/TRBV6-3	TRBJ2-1	TGTGCCAGCAGTACCTGGACAGGGGGCAACAATGAGCAGTTCTTC	CASSTWTGGNNEQFF
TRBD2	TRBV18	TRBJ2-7	TGTGCCAGCTCACCTAGGACTAGCGGGAACTCCTACGAGCAGTACTTC	CASSPRTSGNSYEQYF
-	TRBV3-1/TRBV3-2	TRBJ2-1	TGTGCCAGCAGCCCTCGAACCGCGGGGCAAAGGAACAATGAGCAGTTCTTC	CASSPRTAGQRNNEQFF
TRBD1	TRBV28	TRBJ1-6	TGTGCCAGCAGAACTGACAGGGCCTATAATTCACCCCTCCACTTT	CASRTDRAYNSPLHF
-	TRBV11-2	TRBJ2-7	TGTGCCAGCAGCTTTTCCAACAGCTTCCTTTCCTACGAGCAGTACTTC	CASSFSNSFLSYEQYF